This T cell receptor beta chain was sequenced for a study of human T cells and chemical hapten exposure. Study as a whole: TCR yield per sample varied, mainly due to pooled library volumes.

This clonotype has a handful of counts. The time point is: patch test 2, 6 weeks after DPC sensitization. The treatment is: therapeutic diphenylcyclopropenone sensitization with weekly scalp DPC. TCRdb re-analysed the RACE reads in MiXCR, keeping a single row per CDR3 protein. The sample shows about 140,000 distinct CDR3 sequences, approximately 10% of them seen only once. The receptor's source is a woman aged 45 to 65 with alopecia areata. Some clones in this sample may be carry-over from other donors' samples. Sequencing was performed on whole blood, taken in connection with sensitization to the hapten diphenylcyclopropenone (DPC).

CDR3 residues: CASTLRTGTSPLHF. In DNA form, the CDR3 reads TGTGCCAGCACCCTCCGGACAGGGACTTCACCCCTCCACTTT. The rearrangement links TRBV6-6 to TRBJ1-6, with 8 bases matching TRBD1. J was trimmed by 9 bases and V by 7 bases; bases with no gene match: 8. This CDR3 has 14 amino acids. Germline V gene data show CDR1 as MNHNY and CDR2 as SVGAGI (reference sequence).